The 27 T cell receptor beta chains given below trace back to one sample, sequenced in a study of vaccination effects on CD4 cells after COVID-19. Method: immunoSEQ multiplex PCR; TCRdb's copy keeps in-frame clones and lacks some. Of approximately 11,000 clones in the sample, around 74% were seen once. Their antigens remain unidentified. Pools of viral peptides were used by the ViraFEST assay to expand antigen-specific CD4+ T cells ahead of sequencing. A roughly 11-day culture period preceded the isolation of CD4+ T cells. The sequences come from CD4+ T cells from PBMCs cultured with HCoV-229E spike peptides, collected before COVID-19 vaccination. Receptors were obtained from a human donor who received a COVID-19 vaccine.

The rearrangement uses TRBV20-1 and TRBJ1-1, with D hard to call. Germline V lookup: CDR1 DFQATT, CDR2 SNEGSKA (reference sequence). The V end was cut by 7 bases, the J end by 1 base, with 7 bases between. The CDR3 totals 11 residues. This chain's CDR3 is CSVPSNTEAFF. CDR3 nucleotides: TGCAGTGTCCCATCGAACACTGAAGCTTTCTTT.

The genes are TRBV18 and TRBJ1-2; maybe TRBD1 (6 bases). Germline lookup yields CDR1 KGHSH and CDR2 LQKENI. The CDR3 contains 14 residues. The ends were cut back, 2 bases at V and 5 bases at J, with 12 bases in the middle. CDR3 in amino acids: CASSPILDRYGYTF. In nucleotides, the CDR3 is TGTGCCAGCTCACCAATTTTGGACAGATATGGCTACACCTTC.

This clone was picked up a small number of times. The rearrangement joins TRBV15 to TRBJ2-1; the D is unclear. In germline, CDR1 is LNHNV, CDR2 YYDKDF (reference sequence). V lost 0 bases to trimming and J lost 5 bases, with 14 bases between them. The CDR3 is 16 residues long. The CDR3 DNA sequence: TGTGCCACCAGCAGAGAAGTCATCACCGACGACAATGAGCAGTTCTTC. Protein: CATSREVITDDNEQFF. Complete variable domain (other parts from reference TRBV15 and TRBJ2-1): DAMVIQNPRYQVTQFGKPVTLSCSQTLNHNVMYWYQQKSSQAPKLLFHYYDKDFNNEADTPDNFQSRRPNTSFCFLDIRSPGLGDTAMYLCATSREVITDDNEQFFGPGTRLTVL.

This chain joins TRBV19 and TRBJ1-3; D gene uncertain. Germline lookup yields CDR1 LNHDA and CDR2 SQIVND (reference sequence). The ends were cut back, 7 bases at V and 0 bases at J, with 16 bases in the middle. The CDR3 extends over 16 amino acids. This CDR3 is CASTPFRTFSGNTIYF. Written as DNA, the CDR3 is TGTGCCAGTACTCCGTTCAGAACTTTCTCTGGAAACACCATATATTTT. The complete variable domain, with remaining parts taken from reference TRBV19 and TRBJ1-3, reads DGGITQSPKYLFRKEGQNVTLSCEQNLNHDAMYWYRQDPGQGLRLIYYSQIVNDFQKGDIAEGYSVSREKKESFPLTVTSAQKNPTAFYLCASTPFRTFSGNTIYFGEGSWLTVV.

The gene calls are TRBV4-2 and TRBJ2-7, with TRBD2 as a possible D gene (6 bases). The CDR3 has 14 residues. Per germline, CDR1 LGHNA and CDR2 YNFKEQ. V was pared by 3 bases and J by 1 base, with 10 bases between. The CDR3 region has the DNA TGTGCCAGCAGCCACGATCGGGGGTCCTACGAGCAGTACTTC. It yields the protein CASSHDRGSYEQYF.

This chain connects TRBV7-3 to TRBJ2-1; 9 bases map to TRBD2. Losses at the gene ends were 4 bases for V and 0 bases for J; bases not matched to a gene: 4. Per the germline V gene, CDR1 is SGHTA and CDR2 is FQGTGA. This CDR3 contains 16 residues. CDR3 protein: CASSSGGGASYNEQFF. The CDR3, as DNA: TGTGCCAGCAGCTCGGGCGGGGGGGCCTCCTACAATGAGCAGTTCTTC.

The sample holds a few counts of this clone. The CDR3 reads CASSLEATGELFF. The DNA for the CDR3 is TGCGCCAGCAGCTTGGAAGCGACCGGGGAGCTGTTTTTT. The V gene is TRBV5-1, the J gene TRBJ2-2; no definite D call. From germline, CDR1 is SGHRS and CDR2 YFSETQ. The CDR3 extends over 13 amino acids. With 0 bases removed from V and 5 bases from J, the gap between germline ends came to 5 bases.

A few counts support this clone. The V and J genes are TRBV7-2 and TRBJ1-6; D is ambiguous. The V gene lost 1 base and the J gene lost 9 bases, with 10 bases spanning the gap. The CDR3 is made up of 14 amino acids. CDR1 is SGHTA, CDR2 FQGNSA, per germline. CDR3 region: CASSLGPGGSPLHF. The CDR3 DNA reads TGTGCCAGCAGCTTAGGGCCCGGCGGTTCACCCCTCCACTTT.

The CDR3 sequence: CASTWGSAYGELFF. The DNA of the CDR3 is TGTGCCAGCACCTGGGGCTCCGCATACGGGGAGCTGTTTTTT. V and J are TRBV5-6 and TRBJ2-2; D possibly corresponds to TRBD1 (5 bases). CDR3 size: 14 residues. V gave up 6 bases and J gave up 7 bases, with 16 bases separating them. Germline loops: CDR1 SGHDT, CDR2 YYEEEE. The full variable domain, completed using reference TRBV5-6 and TRBJ2-2, is DAGVTQSPTHLIKTRGQQVTLRCSPKSGHDTVSWYQQALGQGPQFIFQYYEEEERQRGNFPDRFSGHQFPNYSSELNVNALLLGDSALYLCASTWGSAYGELFFGEGSRLTVL.

The CDR3 DNA follows: TGTGCCAGCTCACCACCGACAGGGGTTGGCTACACCTTC. Its protein is CASSPPTGVGYTF. The rearrangement joins TRBV18 to TRBJ1-2, with TRBD1 identical over 8 bases. The CDR3 has 13 residues. The V segment lost 0 bases and the J segment 7 bases; nucleotides outside the gene matches: 1. Germline V gene data show CDR1 as KGHSH and CDR2 as LQKENI.

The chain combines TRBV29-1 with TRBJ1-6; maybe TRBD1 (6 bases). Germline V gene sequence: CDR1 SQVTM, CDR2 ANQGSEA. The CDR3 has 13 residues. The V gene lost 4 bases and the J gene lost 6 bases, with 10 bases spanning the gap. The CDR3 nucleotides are TGCAGCGTTGGTGGGACACCTAATTCACCCCTCCACTTT. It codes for CSVGGTPNSPLHF.

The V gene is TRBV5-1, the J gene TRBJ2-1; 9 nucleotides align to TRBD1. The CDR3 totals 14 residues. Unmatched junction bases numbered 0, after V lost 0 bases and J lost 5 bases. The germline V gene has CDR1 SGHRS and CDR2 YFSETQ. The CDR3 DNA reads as TGCGCCAGCAGCTTGGGACAGGGGGACAATGAGCAGTTCTTC. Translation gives CASSLGQGDNEQFF.

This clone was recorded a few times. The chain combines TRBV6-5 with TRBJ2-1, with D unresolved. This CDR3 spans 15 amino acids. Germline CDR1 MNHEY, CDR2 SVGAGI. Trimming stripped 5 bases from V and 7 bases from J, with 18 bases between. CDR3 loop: CASSPPSVGSNEQFF. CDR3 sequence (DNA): TGTGCCAGCAGTCCCCCTTCCGTGGGAAGTAATGAGCAGTTCTTC.

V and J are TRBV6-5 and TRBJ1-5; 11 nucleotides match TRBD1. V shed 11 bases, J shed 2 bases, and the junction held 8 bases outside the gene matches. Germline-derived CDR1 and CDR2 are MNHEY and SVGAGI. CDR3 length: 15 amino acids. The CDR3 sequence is CAVGTDRGRNQPQHF. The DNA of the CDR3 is TGTGCCGTGGGAACGGACAGGGGGCGCAATCAGCCCCAGCATTTT.

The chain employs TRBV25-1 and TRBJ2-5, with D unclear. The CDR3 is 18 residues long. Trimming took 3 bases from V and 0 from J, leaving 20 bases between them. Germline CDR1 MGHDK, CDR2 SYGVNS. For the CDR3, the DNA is TGTGCCAGCAGTGATCGGTTATCTCCACAGATACACCAAGAGACCCAGTACTTC. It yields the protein CASSDRLSPQIHQETQYF.

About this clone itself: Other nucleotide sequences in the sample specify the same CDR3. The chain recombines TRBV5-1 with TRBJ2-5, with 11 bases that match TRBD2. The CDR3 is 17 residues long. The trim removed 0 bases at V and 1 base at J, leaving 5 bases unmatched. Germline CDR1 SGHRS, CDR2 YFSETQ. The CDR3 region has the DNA TGCGCCAGCAGCTTGGCCATAGCGGGAGGGCCCCAAGAGACCCAGTACTTC. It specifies CASSLAIAGGPQETQYF.

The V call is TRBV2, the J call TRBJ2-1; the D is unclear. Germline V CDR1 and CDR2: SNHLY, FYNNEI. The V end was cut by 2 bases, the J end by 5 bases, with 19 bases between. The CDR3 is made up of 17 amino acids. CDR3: CASSERHPRLTHNEQFF. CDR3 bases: TGTGCCAGCAGTGAAAGGCACCCCCGACTTACCCACAATGAGCAGTTCTTC.

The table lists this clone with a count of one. The CDR3 region is CASTEGSTSGNTIYF. The CDR3, as DNA: TGTGCCAGCACCGAAGGGTCCACCTCTGGAAACACCATATATTTT. The V call is TRBV7-9, the J call TRBJ1-3; D is uncertain. The V and J ends lost 7 bases and 0 bases respectively, with 13 bases between them. Germline V CDR1 and CDR2: SEHNR, FQNEAQ (reference sequence). There are 15 residues in the CDR3.

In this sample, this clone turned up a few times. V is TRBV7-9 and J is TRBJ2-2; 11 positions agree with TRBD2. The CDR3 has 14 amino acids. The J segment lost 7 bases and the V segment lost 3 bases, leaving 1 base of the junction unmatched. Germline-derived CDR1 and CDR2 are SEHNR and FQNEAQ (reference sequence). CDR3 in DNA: TGTGCCAGCAGCTTTGGACTAGCGGGCGGGGAGCTGTTTTTT. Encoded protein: CASSFGLAGGELFF.

The CDR3 DNA sequence: TGCGCCAGCAGCCCCCGACAGGGGGAGGGCACTGAAGCTTTCTTT. It encodes CASSPRQGEGTEAFF. The rearrangement uses TRBV5-1 and TRBJ1-1; 9 bases are shared with TRBD1. Germline V gene lookup returns CDR1 SGHRS and CDR2 YFSETQ. Trimming took 4 bases from V and 4 from J; bases not matched to a gene: 8. This CDR3 has 15 amino acids.

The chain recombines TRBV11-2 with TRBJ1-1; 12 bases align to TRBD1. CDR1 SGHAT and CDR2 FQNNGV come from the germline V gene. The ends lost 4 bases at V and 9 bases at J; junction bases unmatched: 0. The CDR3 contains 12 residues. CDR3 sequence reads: CASSWDRGQAFF. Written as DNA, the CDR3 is TGTGCCAGCAGCTGGGACAGGGGGCAAGCTTTCTTT.

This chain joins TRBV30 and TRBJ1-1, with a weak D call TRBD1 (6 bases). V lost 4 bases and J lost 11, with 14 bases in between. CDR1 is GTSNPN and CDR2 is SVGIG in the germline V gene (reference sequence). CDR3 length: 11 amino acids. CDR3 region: CAWKQGGFAFF. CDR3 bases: TGTGCCTGGAAACAGGGAGGTTTCGCTTTCTTT.

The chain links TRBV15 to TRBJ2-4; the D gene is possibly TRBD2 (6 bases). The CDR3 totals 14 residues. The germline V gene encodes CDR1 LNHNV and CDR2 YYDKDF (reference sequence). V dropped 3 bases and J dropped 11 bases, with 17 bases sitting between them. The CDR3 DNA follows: TGTGCCACCAGCAGTAGGACCCAGGGAGGCTTTCAGTACTTC. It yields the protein CATSSRTQGGFQYF.

The CDR3 reads CSGQGADGYTF. The CDR3 bases are TGCAGCGGACAGGGGGCGGATGGCTACACCTTC. This rearrangement joins TRBV29-1 to TRBJ1-2; 10 bases agree with TRBD1. This CDR3 has 11 amino acids. Germline loops: CDR1 SQVTM, CDR2 ANQGSEA. V shed 7 bases, J shed 6 bases, and the junction held 2 bases outside the gene matches.

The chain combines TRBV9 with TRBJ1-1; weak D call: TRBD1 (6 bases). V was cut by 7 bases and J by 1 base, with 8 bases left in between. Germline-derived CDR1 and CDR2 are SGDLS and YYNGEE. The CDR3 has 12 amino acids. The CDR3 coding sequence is TGTGCCAGCGGACAGCCGAACACTGAAGCTTTCTTT. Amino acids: CASGQPNTEAFF.

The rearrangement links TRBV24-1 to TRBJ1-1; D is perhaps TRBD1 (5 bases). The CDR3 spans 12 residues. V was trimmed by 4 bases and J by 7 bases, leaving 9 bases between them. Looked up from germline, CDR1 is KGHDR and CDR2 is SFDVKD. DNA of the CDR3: TGTGCCACCAGTGAGCAGGGATTTGAAGCTTTCTTT. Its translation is CATSEQGFEAFF.

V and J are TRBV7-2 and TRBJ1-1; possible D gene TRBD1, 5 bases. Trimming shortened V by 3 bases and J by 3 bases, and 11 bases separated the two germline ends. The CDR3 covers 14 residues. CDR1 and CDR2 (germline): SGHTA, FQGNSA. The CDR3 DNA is TGTGCCAGCAGCTTCTCAGGGTCCTACACTGAAGCTTTCTTT. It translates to CASSFSGSYTEAFF.